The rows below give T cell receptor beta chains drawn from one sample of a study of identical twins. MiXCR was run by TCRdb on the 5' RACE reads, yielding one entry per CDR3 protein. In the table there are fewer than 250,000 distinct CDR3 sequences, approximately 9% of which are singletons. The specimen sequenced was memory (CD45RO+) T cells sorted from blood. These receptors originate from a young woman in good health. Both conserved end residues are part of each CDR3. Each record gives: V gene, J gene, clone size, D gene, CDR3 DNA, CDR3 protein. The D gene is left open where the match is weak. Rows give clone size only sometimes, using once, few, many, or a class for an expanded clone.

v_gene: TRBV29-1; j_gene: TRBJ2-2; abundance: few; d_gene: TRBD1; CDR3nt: TGCAGCGCTACGGACAGGGGCTTCGGGGAGCTGTTTTTT; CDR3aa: CSATDRGFGELFF
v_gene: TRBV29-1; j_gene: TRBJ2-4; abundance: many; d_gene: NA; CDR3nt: TGCAGCGTTGGGGTGTTGGAAGACATTCAGTACTTC; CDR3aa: CSVGVLEDIQYF
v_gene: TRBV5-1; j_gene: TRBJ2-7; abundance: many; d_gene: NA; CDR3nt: TGCGCCAGCAGGCGGGTCGGTAATCCTCTGGACTACGAGCAGTACTTC; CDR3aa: CASRRVGNPLDYEQYF
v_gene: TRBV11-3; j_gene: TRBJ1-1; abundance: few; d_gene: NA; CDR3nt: TGTGCCAGCAGCCCAGATAAGCTCCCGGGGGATAACATGGGAGCTTTCTTT; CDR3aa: CASSPDKLPGDNMGAFF
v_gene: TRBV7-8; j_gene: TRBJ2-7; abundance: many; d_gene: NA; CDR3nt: TGTGCCAGCAGCACCTGGCCCTACGAGCAGTACTTC; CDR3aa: CASSTWPYEQYF
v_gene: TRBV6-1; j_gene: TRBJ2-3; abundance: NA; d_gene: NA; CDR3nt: TGTGCCAGCAAGAAAAGGGGGTTCACAGATACGCAGTATTTT; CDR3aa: CASKKRGFTDTQYF
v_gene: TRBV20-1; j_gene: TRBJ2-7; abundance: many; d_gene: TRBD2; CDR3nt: TGCAGTGTTCCGACTAGCGGAGAGCTCTACGAGCAGTACTTC; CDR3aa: CSVPTSGELYEQYF
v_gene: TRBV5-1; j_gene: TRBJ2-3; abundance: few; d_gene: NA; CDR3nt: TGCGCCAGCAGCTTGGGGGGGCGGGGAGATACGCAGTATTTT; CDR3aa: CASSLGGRGDTQYF
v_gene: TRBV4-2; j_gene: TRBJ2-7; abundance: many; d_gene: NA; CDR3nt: TGTGCCAGCAGCCAAGATTGGGCGGGGACGCTTTACGAGCAGTACTTC; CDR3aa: CASSQDWAGTLYEQYF
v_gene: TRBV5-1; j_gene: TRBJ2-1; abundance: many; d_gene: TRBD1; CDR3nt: TGCGCCAGCAGCCGAGGGGAGGACAGGGCCTCCTACAATGAGCAGTTCTTC; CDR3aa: CASSRGEDRASYNEQFF
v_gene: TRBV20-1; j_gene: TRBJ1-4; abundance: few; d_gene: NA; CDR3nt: TGCAGTGCTAGAGTAGCGGGTGGAAAACTGTTTTTT; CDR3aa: CSARVAGGKLFF
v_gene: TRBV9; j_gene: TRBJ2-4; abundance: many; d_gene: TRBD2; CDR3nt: TGTGCCAGCAGCGCGCGGGCGACTAGCGGCCAGGACATTCAGTACTTC; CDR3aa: CASSARATSGQDIQYF
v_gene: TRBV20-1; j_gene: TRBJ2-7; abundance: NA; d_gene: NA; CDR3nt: TGCAGTGCTAGAGGACGAGCGGGTTACGAGCAGTACTTC; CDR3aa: CSARGRAGYEQYF
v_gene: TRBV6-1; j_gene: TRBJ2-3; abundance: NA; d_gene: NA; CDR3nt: TGTGCCAGCAGCGCCCTAGCCGCTTTTGACACAGATACGCAGTATTTT; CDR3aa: CASSALAAFDTDTQYF
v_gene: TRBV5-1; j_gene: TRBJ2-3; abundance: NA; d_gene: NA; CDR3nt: TGCGCCAGCAGCTCCGGGACTTTTACAGATACGCAGTATTTT; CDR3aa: CASSSGTFTDTQYF
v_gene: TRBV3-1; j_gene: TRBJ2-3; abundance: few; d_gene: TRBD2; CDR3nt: TGTGCCAGCAGCCTCCGACGTGGGAGGGTGGATACGCAGTATTTT; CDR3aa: CASSLRRGRVDTQYF
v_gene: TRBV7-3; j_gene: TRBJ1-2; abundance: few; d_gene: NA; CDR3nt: TGTGCCAGCACAGCTCAAGGAGGGACGCCGAGAGGCTACACCTTC; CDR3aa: CASTAQGGTPRGYTF
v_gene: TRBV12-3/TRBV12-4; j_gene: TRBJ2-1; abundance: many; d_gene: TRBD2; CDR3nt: TGTGCCAGCAGCCCGACTAGCGGGAGGGCCTATGAGCAGTTCTTC; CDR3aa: CASSPTSGRAYEQFF
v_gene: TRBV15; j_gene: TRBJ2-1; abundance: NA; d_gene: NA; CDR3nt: TGTGCCACCAGCAGTCCCGGGACCCGGGGCAACAATGAGCAGTTCTTC; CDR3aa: CATSSPGTRGNNEQFF
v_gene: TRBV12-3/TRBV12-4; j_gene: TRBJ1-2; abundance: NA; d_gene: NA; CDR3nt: TGTGCCAGCAGTTTTGGGTCCTTCAGGGGCTACACCTTC; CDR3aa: CASSFGSFRGYTF
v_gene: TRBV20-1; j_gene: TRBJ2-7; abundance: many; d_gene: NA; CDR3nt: TGCAGTGCTAGTTACTTAGGGCGGACTTACGAGCAGTACTTC; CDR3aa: CSASYLGRTYEQYF
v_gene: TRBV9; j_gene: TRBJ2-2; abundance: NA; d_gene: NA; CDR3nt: TGTGCCAGCAGCCCCACGCCAGCGAACACCGGGGAGCTGTTTTTT; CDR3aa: CASSPTPANTGELFF
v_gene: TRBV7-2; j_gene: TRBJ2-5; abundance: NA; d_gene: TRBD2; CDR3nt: TGTGCCAGCAGCACTGCTCCGGGACTAGAAGAGACCCAGTACTTC; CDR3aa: CASSTAPGLEETQYF
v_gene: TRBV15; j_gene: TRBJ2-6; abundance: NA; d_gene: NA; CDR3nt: TGTGCCACCACCCCACTCTCTGGGGCCAACGTCCTGACTTTC; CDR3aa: CATTPLSGANVLTF
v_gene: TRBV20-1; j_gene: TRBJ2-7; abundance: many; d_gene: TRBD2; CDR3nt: TGCAGTGCTCCCAGGGGGAGCGGGAGGCTCTCCTACGAGCAGTACTTC; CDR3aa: CSAPRGSGRLSYEQYF
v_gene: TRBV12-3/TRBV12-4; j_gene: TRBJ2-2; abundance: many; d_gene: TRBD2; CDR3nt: TGTGCCAGCAGTTTAGGCGGGGGGTATAACGGGGAGCTGTTTTTT; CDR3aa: CASSLGGGYNGELFF
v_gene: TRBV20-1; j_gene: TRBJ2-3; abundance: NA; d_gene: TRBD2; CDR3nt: TGCAGTGCTAGCGTAGCGGGAGGGGTAACAGATACGCAGTATTTT; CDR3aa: CSASVAGGVTDTQYF
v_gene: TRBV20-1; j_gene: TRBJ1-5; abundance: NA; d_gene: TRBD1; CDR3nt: TGCAGTGCGTCCACAGGGGGCTTGAGGGCTCAGCCCCAGCATTTT; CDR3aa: CSASTGGLRAQPQHF
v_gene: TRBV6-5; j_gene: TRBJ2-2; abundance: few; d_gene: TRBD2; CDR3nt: TGTGCCAGCAGTTACTCTACTAGCGGGGGGGCCGCCGGGGAGCTGTTTTTT; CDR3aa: CASSYSTSGGAAGELFF
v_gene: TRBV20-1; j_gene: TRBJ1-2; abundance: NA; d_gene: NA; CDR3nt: TGCAGTGCGCCATTCAGGGGAGTCGCGGACTATGGCTACACCTTC; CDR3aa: CSAPFRGVADYGYTF
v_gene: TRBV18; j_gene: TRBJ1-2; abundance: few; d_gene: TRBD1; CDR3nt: TGTGCCAGCTCACCACTTCTTCAGGGGGCCACTGGCTACACCTTC; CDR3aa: CASSPLLQGATGYTF
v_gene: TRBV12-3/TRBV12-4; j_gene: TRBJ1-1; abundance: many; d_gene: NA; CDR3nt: TGTGCCAGCAGTGTGGACAGGAACACTGAAGCTTTCTTT; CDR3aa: CASSVDRNTEAFF
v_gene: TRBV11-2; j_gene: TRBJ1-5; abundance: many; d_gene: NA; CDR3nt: TGTGCCAGCAGCTTAGGTCCACAGGGTGGACAGCCCCAGCATTTT; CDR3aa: CASSLGPQGGQPQHF